Below, 27 T cell receptor beta chains from the same sample are listed, as sequenced in a study of somatic mutations in cytotoxic T cells in rheumatoid arthritis. Only in-frame clones appear in the TCRdb table, and some are missing; sequencing was by immunoSEQ multiplex PCR. This table has around 4,200 clones, about 80% appearing once. Sequenced input: CD8+ T cells sorted from blood. The receptors shown here come from an adult with rheumatoid arthritis.

The chain has TRBV27 and TRBJ2-7, with TRBD1 as a possible D gene (6 bases). V was shortened by 5 bases and J by 3 bases, with 11 bases between the two germline ends. The V gene's germline CDR1 is MNHEY and CDR2 SMNVEV (reference sequence). The CDR3 sequence is 13 residues long. The CDR3 sequence is CASSPSTGYEQYF. CDR3 coding DNA: TGTGCCAGCAGTCCCTCGACAGGCTACGAGCAGTACTTC.

This chain connects TRBV29-1 to TRBJ2-3; TRBD1 aligns across 8 bases. The J segment lost 1 base and the V segment lost 3 bases, leaving 6 bases of the junction unmatched. The CDR3 length is 15 residues. Germline CDR1 SQVTM, CDR2 ANQGSEA. The CDR3 DNA follows: TGCAGCGTTGACTCAGGACAGGGCGGCACAGATACGCAGTATTTT. It is translated as CSVDSGQGGTDTQYF.

The CDR3 DNA sequence: TGTGCCAGCAGTGACTCGGGACTAGCGGGGGGGGCCTCGACCACAGATACGCAGTATTTT. This sequence encodes CASSDSGLAGGASTTDTQYF. The V and J genes are TRBV6-4 and TRBJ2-3; 16 nucleotides agree with TRBD2. V lost 0 bases and J lost 2; bases outside the gene matches: 8. In germline, CDR1 is MRHNA, CDR2 SNTAGT. CDR3 size: 20 residues.

This clone was counted a few times. The chain is built from TRBV6-1 and TRBJ2-7, with unresolved D. Germline CDR1 MNHNS, CDR2 SASEGT. CDR3 length equals 12 residues. The V end lost 5 bases, the J end lost 6 bases, and 11 bases lay between the germline ends. In nucleotides, the CDR3 is TGTGCCAGCAGTCGGCCCCCCACCGAGCAGTACTTC. Its translation: CASSRPPTEQYF.

The genes are TRBV5-6 and TRBJ1-5; no definite D call. Germline CDR1 SGHDT, CDR2 YYEEEE. CDR3 length: 13 residues. V lost 0 bases to trimming and J lost 3 bases, with 4 bases between them. CDR3 DNA: TGTGCCAGCAGCTTGGGAAACAATCAGCCCCAGCATTTT. Protein product: CASSLGNNQPQHF.

The rearrangement uses TRBV10-3 and TRBJ1-2; a possible D gene is TRBD1 (6 bases). The CDR3 runs 13 residues. Per the germline V gene, CDR1 is ENHRY and CDR2 is SYGVKD. Trimming took 7 bases from V and 4 from J, leaving 13 bases between them. The CDR3 region has the DNA TGTGCCATCACCGAGGACAGTAGCTATGGCTACACCTTC. Encoded protein: CAITEDSSYGYTF.

This chain connects TRBV27 to TRBJ2-5; no clear D gene. This CDR3 has 13 residues. V dropped 1 base and J dropped 5 bases, with 8 bases sitting between them. Germline V lookup: CDR1 MNHEY, CDR2 SMNVEV (reference sequence). The CDR3 nucleotides are TGTGCCAGCAGTTTATTCCCCTTTGAGACCCAGTACTTC. Translating gives CASSLFPFETQYF.

This chain connects TRBV19 to TRBJ1-3; 7 bases fit TRBD1. The length of the CDR3 is 14 residues. Germline V gives CDR1 LNHDA, CDR2 SQIVND (reference sequence). The ends lost 6 bases at V and 0 bases at J; junction bases unmatched: 2. The CDR3 is CASSYRGSGNTIYF. DNA of the CDR3: TGTGCCAGTAGCTACAGGGGCTCTGGAAACACCATATATTTT.

This clone was detected once. The chain carries TRBV7-9 and TRBJ2-1; a weak D match, TRBD1 (5 bases). The germline gives CDR1 SEHNR, CDR2 FQNEAQ (reference sequence). V lost 5 bases to trimming and J lost 5 bases, with 13 bases between them. This CDR3 spans 14 amino acids. The DNA for the CDR3 is TGTGCCAGCAGCACCACGACAGATAACAATGAGCAGTTCTTC. As protein: CASSTTTDNNEQFF.

This chain uses TRBV9 with TRBJ2-7; the D call may be TRBD1 or TRBD2 (5 bases each). The CDR3 is 15 residues long. V lost 1 base and J lost 6, with 17 bases in between. Germline loops: CDR1 SGDLS, CDR2 YYNGEE. CDR3 amino acids: CASSVWDHPRAEQYF. For the CDR3, the DNA is TGTGCCAGCAGCGTATGGGACCACCCAAGGGCCGAGCAGTACTTC.

This sequence joins TRBV27 and TRBJ2-7; 11 bases align to TRBD1. Germline CDR1 is MNHEY and CDR2 is SMNVEV (reference sequence). The CDR3 spans 14 residues. V gave up 2 bases and J gave up 6 bases; unmatched junction bases: 3. The CDR3 DNA is TGTGCCAGCAGTTTAGGGACAGGGGGTATCGAGCAGTACTTC. It yields the protein CASSLGTGGIEQYF.

This clone was seen only once. The chain uses TRBV19 and TRBJ2-5; 7 bases agree with TRBD1. The J call may not be correct, given that the DNA end is closer to TRBJ2-7. Germline loops: CDR1 LNHDA, CDR2 SQIVND (reference sequence). CDR3 size: 14 residues. The CDR3 reads CASSARQGSYEQYF. CDR3 DNA: TGTGCCAGTAGTGCCCGACAGGGCTCCTACGAGCAGTACTTC.

The chain joins TRBV9 to TRBJ1-4; TRBD1 agrees at 8 bases. CDR3 length: 14 residues. Germline-derived CDR1 and CDR2 are SGDLS and YYNGEE. V lost 5 bases, J lost 5 bases, and 5 bases stayed unmatched. CDR3 sequence (DNA): TGTGCCAGCAGTTCGGGACAGGCGAATGAAAAACTGTTTTTT. This gives the protein CASSSGQANEKLFF. The complete variable domain, with remaining parts taken from reference TRBV9 and TRBJ1-4, reads DSGVTQTPKHLITATGQRVTLRCSPRSGDLSVYWYQQSLDQGLQFLIQYYNGEERAKGNILERFSAQQFPDLHSELNLSSLELGDSALYFCASSSGQANEKLFFGSGTQLSVL.

This chain connects TRBV2 to TRBJ1-1, with D maybe TRBD1 (5 bases). Germline V CDR1 and CDR2: SNHLY, FYNNEI. CDR3 length equals 15 residues. V shed 2 bases and J shed 0 bases, with 10 bases lying between them. CDR3 protein: CASSERTGLNTEAFF. For the CDR3, the DNA is TGTGCCAGCAGTGAACGAACAGGCTTGAACACTGAAGCTTTCTTT.

The V and J genes are TRBV9 and TRBJ2-1, with a weak D call TRBD2 (6 bases). Germline CDR1 reads SGDLS; CDR2 reads YYNGEE. The CDR3 extends over 14 amino acids. V was pared by 3 bases and J by 4 bases, with 11 bases between. The chain's CDR3 is CASSGGTSYNEQFF. The CDR3 bases are TGTGCCAGCAGCGGGGGGACTTCGTACAATGAGCAGTTCTTC.

This clone has a handful of counts. This chain joins TRBV14 and TRBJ2-1; 7 bases are shared with TRBD1. The V gene end was trimmed by 4 bases and the J gene end by 9 bases; junction bases not matched to a gene: 6. Looked up from germline, CDR1 is SGHDN and CDR2 is FVKESK. The CDR3 is 13 residues long. CDR3 nucleotide sequence: TGTGCCAGCAGCCTCGTAGGGGGCAGTGAGCAGTTCTTC. Translated, it gives CASSLVGGSEQFF.

J is TRBJ2-2 and V is TRBV4-2; 9 nucleotides line up with TRBD2. This CDR3 spans 17 amino acids. V lost 3 bases, J lost 4 bases, and 9 bases stayed unmatched. The V gene's germline CDR1 is LGHNA and CDR2 YNFKEQ. The CDR3 loop reads CASSHGEGAGGTGELFF. The CDR3, as DNA: TGTGCCAGCAGCCATGGTGAGGGAGCGGGGGGCACCGGGGAGCTGTTTTTT.

This chain connects TRBV9 to TRBJ1-5, with a weak D call TRBD1 (5 bases). The V gene's germline CDR1 is SGDLS and CDR2 YYNGEE. This CDR3 has 15 residues. Trimming removed 0 bases at V and 0 bases at J, with 7 bases between. The CDR3 DNA reads as TGTGCCAGCAGCGTAGGGGGCGATAGCAATCAGCCCCAGCATTTT. The encoded protein is CASSVGGDSNQPQHF. The full variable domain, rest sourced from reference TRBV9 and TRBJ1-5, is DSGVTQTPKHLITATGQRVTLRCSPRSGDLSVYWYQQSLDQGLQFLIQYYNGEERAKGNILERFSAQQFPDLHSELNLSSLELGDSALYFCASSVGGDSNQPQHFGDGTRLSIL.

The chain combines TRBV11-2 with TRBJ2-1; D not certain. V lost 6 bases and J lost 0, with 18 bases in between. Germline V CDR1 and CDR2: SGHAT, FQNNGV. The CDR3 has 17 amino acids. CDR3 in amino acids: CASRTSPETSSYNEQFF. The CDR3 DNA reads as TGTGCCAGCAGAACGTCCCCAGAAACAAGCTCCTACAATGAGCAGTTCTTC.

V usage is TRBV5-4 and J usage is TRBJ1-2; D not resolved. CDR1 and CDR2 (germline): SGHNT, YYREEE (reference sequence). Trimming cost V 0 bases and J 3 bases, with 6 bases left between them. The CDR3 spans 13 residues. DNA for the CDR3: TGTGCCAGCAGCTTGGTAACAGACTATGGCTACACCTTC. Translating gives CASSLVTDYGYTF. The variable domain in full, with the rest retrieved from reference TRBV5-4 and TRBJ1-2, is ETGVTQSPTHLIKTRGQQVTLRCSSQSGHNTVSWYQQALGQGPQFIFQYYREEENGRGNFPPRFSGLQFPNYSSELNVNALELDDSALYLCASSLVTDYGYTFGSGTRLTVV.

The rearrangement joins TRBV9 to TRBJ2-1; TRBD2 matches 7 bases. The J segment lost 6 bases and the V segment lost 4 bases, leaving 7 bases of the junction unmatched. The length of the CDR3 is 14 residues. CDR1 and CDR2 (germline): SGDLS, YYNGEE. The CDR3 DNA reads TGTGCCAGCAGCCAAACATTAGCGGGCAATGAGCAGTTCTTC. Residues: CASSQTLAGNEQFF.

The chain joins TRBV11-2 to TRBJ1-2; 9 bases align to TRBD1. The V gene's germline CDR1 is SGHAT and CDR2 FQNNGV. The V and J ends lost 5 bases and 4 bases, in that order; junction bases with no gene match: 5. The CDR3 is 14 amino acids. This CDR3 reads CASSPGTGSYGYTF. For the CDR3, the DNA is TGTGCCAGCAGCCCGGGGACAGGGAGCTATGGCTACACCTTC.

The J gene is TRBJ2-5, the V gene TRBV5-6, with D possibly TRBD1 on 6 matching bases. Germline V gene lookup returns CDR1 SGHDT and CDR2 YYEEEE. CDR3 length: 16 residues. Trimming pared 4 bases from V and 1 base from J, leaving 17 bases between. In DNA, the CDR3 is TGTGCCAGCAGCCTAACCGGGACACGGACCCAAGAGACCCAGTACTTC. It is translated as CASSLTGTRTQETQYF.

V and J are TRBV28 and TRBJ2-4; the D gene is possibly TRBD1 (6 bases). Trimming stripped 5 bases from V and 0 bases from J, with 11 bases between. Germline CDR1 MDHEN, CDR2 SYDVKM. The CDR3 length is 15 residues. CDR3 DNA sequence: TGTGCCAGCAGTACGTGGACAGTAGCCAAAAACATTCAGTACTTC. Protein sequence: CASSTWTVAKNIQYF.

This clone was recorded only once. This rearrangement joins TRBV7-9 to TRBJ1-1, with D perhaps matching TRBD1 (5 bases). The V end lost 2 bases, the J end lost 4 bases, and 11 bases lay between the germline ends. The CDR3 is 14 amino acids. Germline V CDR1 and CDR2: SEHNR, FQNEAQ (reference sequence). The CDR3 bases are TGTGCCAGCAGCTTATGGGGGGTTGCCACTGAAGCTTTCTTT. Translating it yields CASSLWGVATEAFF.

The gene calls are TRBV5-1 and TRBJ2-2, with 13 bases fitting TRBD2. Germline-derived CDR1 and CDR2 are SGHRS and YFSETQ. V shed 2 bases, J shed 5 bases, and the junction held 6 bases outside the gene matches. This CDR3 spans 17 amino acids. CDR3 DNA: TGCGCCAGCAGCTTACGACTAGCGGGGGGCCCGACCGGGGAGCTGTTTTTT. Protein sequence: CASSLRLAGGPTGELFF.

The J gene is TRBJ2-5, the V gene TRBV4-1; no clear D gene. CDR1 and CDR2 from the germline V gene are MGHRA and YSYEKL. V lost 1 base, J lost 5 bases, and 14 bases lay in between. The CDR3 runs to 15 residues. The CDR3 here is CASSQGGMGGETQYF. CDR3 nucleotides: TGCGCCAGCAGCCAAGGTGGTATGGGTGGGGAGACCCAGTACTTC.